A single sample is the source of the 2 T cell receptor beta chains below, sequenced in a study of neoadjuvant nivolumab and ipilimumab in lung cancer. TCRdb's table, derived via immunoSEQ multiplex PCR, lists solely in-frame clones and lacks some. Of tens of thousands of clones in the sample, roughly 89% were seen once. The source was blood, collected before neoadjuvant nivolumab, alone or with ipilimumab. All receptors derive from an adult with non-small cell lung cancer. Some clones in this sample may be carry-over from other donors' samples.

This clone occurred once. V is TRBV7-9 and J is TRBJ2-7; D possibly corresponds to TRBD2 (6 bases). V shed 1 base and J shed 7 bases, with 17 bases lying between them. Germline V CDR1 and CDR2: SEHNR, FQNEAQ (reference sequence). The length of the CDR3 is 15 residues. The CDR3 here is CASSLGPLARGEQYF. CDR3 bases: TGTGCCAGCAGCTTAGGACCCCTAGCCCGGGGGGAGCAGTACTTC.

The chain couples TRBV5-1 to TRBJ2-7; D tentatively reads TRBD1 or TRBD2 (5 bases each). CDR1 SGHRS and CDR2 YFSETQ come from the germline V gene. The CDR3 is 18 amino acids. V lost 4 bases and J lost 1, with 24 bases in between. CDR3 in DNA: TGCGCCAGCAGCCATTTAGCCCCGGGACGCTTTACGTCCTACGAGCAGTACTTC. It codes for CASSHLAPGRFTSYEQYF.